These 18 T cell receptor beta chains originate from one sample sequenced in a study of T-cell reconstitution after alpha-beta-depleted transplantation in children. A TCRbeta library incorporating unique molecular identifiers was prepared. TCRdb independently ran MiXCR on the PCR reads; one entry per CDR3 protein. Among about 600,000 distinct CDR3 sequences listed, roughly 10% were seen once. Sequenced material: PBMCs from the stem cell graft donor, taken from the stem cell graft. Every receptor here comes from a human donor who donated a stem cell graft to a child with acute myeloid leukemia.

At least ten counts were recorded for this clonotype. The chain employs TRBV2 and TRBJ2-3; D is unclear. This CDR3 spans 13 amino acids. Between the trimmed V and J ends, which lost 2 bases and 2 bases, there was a span of 5 bases. In germline, CDR1 is SNHLY, CDR2 FYNNEI. CDR3 nucleotides: TGTGCCAGCAGTGAACGTCTCACAGATACGCAGTATTTT. Its translation: CASSERLTDTQYF. The full variable domain, completed using reference TRBV2 and TRBJ2-3, is EPEVTQTPSHQVTQMGQEVILRCVPISNHLYFYWYRQILGQKVEFLVSFYNNEISEKSEIFDDQFSVERPDGSNFTLKIRSTKLEDSAMYFCASSERLTDTQYFGPGTRLTVL.

This clonotype was observed at least ten times. The chain uses TRBV7-2 and TRBJ2-2; no clear D. The CDR3 is 14 residues long. V gave up 1 base and J gave up 4 bases, with 7 bases separating them. CDR1 and CDR2 from the germline V gene are SGHTA and FQGNSA. The CDR3 bases are TGTGCCAGCAGCTTAGGGGTGTCCACCGGGGAGCTGTTTTTT. Protein product: CASSLGVSTGELFF.

This clonotype was observed many times. The J gene is TRBJ2-1, the V gene TRBV27, with D possibly matching TRBD1 (6 bases). The CDR3 consists of 14 residues. Deletions cut 7 bases from V and 5 bases from J, with 15 bases between. Per germline, CDR1 MNHEY and CDR2 SMNVEV (reference sequence). The CDR3 is CASTPGQTDNEQFF. The CDR3 DNA reads TGTGCCAGCACCCCCGGACAGACTGACAATGAGCAGTTCTTC.

With respect to this clonotype: Possible read error: a much larger clone is one base away. This chain joins TRBV29-1 and TRBJ2-1; TRBD1 aligns across 9 bases. The germline V gene encodes CDR1 SQVTM and CDR2 ANQGSEA. The CDR3 contains 13 residues. CDR3 nucleotide sequence: TGCGGCGTTGAACTGACAGGGGGCAATGAGCAGTTCTTC. This sequence encodes CGVELTGGNEQFF.

The chain uses TRBV7-8 and TRBJ2-5; D ambiguous. CDR1 and CDR2 from the germline V gene are SGHVS and FQNEAQ. The CDR3 length is 14 residues. With 2 bases removed from V and 5 bases from J, the gap between germline ends came to 12 bases. The CDR3 is CASSLMGYRETQYF. CDR3 sequence (DNA): TGTGCCAGCAGCTTAATGGGATATAGGGAGACCCAGTACTTC.

This clonotype was detected a few times. The CDR3 reads CATSRRDYQGPTGELFF. The CDR3 coding sequence is TGTGCCACCAGCAGACGGGACTACCAGGGACCCACCGGGGAGCTGTTTTTT. The gene calls are TRBV15 and TRBJ2-2; 7 bases align to TRBD2. The V gene's germline CDR1 is LNHNV and CDR2 YYDKDF (reference sequence). V shed 2 bases and J 4 bases; nucleotides not matched to a gene: 10. The CDR3 sequence is 17 residues long.

The rearrangement joins TRBV29-1 to TRBJ2-1; the match to TRBD2 covers 12 bases. The V gene's germline CDR1 is SQVTM and CDR2 ANQGSEA. The CDR3 totals 14 residues. V trimming: 2 bases; J trimming: 7 bases; junction bases outside the gene matches: 3. The CDR3 region is CSVERLAGENEQFF. CDR3 in DNA: TGCAGCGTTGAAAGACTAGCGGGGGAGAATGAGCAGTTCTTC.

The chain recombines TRBV29-1 with TRBJ2-2; D possibly corresponds to TRBD2 (6 bases). This CDR3 region has 14 residues. CDR1 and CDR2 (germline): SQVTM, ANQGSEA. V was trimmed by 6 bases and J by 0 bases, leaving 11 bases between them. The CDR3 sequence is CSVGGSSNTGELFF. Here the CDR3 DNA reads TGCAGCGTCGGGGGTTCTTCGAACACCGGGGAGCTGTTTTTT.

The rearrangement joins TRBV5-1 to TRBJ2-5; the D is unclear. The CDR3 covers 14 residues. V dropped 0 bases and J dropped 4 bases, with 10 bases sitting between them. The germline CDR1 and CDR2 sequences are SGHRS and YFSETQ. Here the CDR3 DNA reads TGCGCCAGCAGCTTGGCCTTCTTTCGAGAGACCCAGTACTTC. Translation: CASSLAFFRETQYF.

Only one count was recorded for this clonotype. Since a much larger clone is just one base distant, this may be a read error. V usage is TRBV7-2 and J usage is TRBJ2-4, with 9 positions matching TRBD2. The germline gives CDR1 SGHTA, CDR2 FQGNSA. The CDR3 runs to 15 residues. For the CDR3, the DNA is TGTGCCAGCAGCTTACCGGGACTAGCCAAAAACATTCGGTACTTC. This codes for CASSLPGLAKNIRYF.

The chain carries TRBV20-1 and TRBJ2-5; D is unresolved. The CDR3 covers 13 residues. Trimming stripped 0 bases from V and 5 bases from J, with 10 bases between. In germline, CDR1 is DFQATT, CDR2 SNEGSKA (reference sequence). As DNA, the CDR3 is TGCAGTGCTAGAGATAGAGCTGCTGAGACCCAGTACTTC. Translating it yields CSARDRAAETQYF.

Many counts were recorded for this clonotype. V usage is TRBV29-1 and J usage is TRBJ1-1; no definite D call. CDR1 SQVTM and CDR2 ANQGSEA come from the germline V gene. The CDR3 is 11 residues long. V lost 1 base and J 4 bases, leaving 4 bases between the germline ends. CDR3 coding DNA: TGCAGCGTTGAAGTTATCACTGAAGCTTTCTTT. As protein: CSVEVITEAFF.

This clonotype was observed a handful of times. This chain links TRBV4-3 with TRBJ2-7; no clear D gene. Germline V gene data show CDR1 as LGHNA and CDR2 as YSLEER. The CDR3 has 15 residues. The V and J ends lost 0 bases and 5 bases respectively, with 14 bases between them. In DNA, the CDR3 is TGCGCCAGCAGCCAAGATATCTTACTAATGGACGAGCAGTACTTC. Protein sequence: CASSQDILLMDEQYF.

This clonotype was counted a few times. This rearrangement joins TRBV5-6 to TRBJ2-1; 7 bases map to TRBD2. V trimming: 0 bases; J trimming: 6 bases; junction bases outside the gene matches: 9. Germline-derived CDR1 and CDR2 are SGHDT and YYEEEE. This CDR3 has 16 residues. CDR3 DNA sequence: TGTGCCAGCAGCTTGGTTCGGGCGGGAGCAGGCAATGAGCAGTTCTTC. This gives the protein CASSLVRAGAGNEQFF.

This clonotype was found a few times. As DNA, the CDR3 is TGTGCCAGCAGCTTACAGGGGGCGAAGAACACCGGGGAGCTGTTTTTT. Its translation: CASSLQGAKNTGELFF. The gene calls are TRBV7-9 and TRBJ2-2; 8 positions match TRBD1. Germline CDR1 SEHNR, CDR2 FQNEAQ (reference sequence). V gave up 2 bases and J gave up 1 base; unmatched junction bases: 3. The CDR3 runs to 16 residues.

This clonotype occurred a few times. This rearrangement joins TRBV29-1 to TRBJ2-1, with 12 bases that match TRBD1. V lost 3 bases, J lost 6 bases, and 3 bases stayed unmatched. CDR1 is SQVTM and CDR2 is ANQGSEA in the germline V gene. CDR3 length equals 14 residues. DNA for the CDR3: TGCAGCGTTGACGGGGACAGGGGGCTCAATGAGCAGTTCTTC. It specifies CSVDGDRGLNEQFF.

The rearrangement joins TRBV7-6 to TRBJ1-1; D may be TRBD1 (5 bases). CDR3 size: 16 residues. The V and J ends lost 2 bases and 6 bases respectively, with 19 bases between them. CDR1 and CDR2 (germline): SGHVS, FNYEAQ. The CDR3 bases are TGTGCCAGCAGCTTATATAAGGTTGGCGGGGGGTCTGAAGCTTTCTTT. Amino acid sequence: CASSLYKVGGGSEAFF.

The rearrangement links TRBV28 to TRBJ1-5; D unresolved. The CDR3 extends over 14 amino acids. V was clipped by 8 bases and J by 3 bases, with 14 bases between them. In germline, CDR1 is MDHEN, CDR2 SYDVKM. The CDR3 region is CASYPGIDNQPQHF. CDR3 DNA sequence: TGTGCCAGCTACCCCGGGATCGACAATCAGCCCCAGCATTTT.